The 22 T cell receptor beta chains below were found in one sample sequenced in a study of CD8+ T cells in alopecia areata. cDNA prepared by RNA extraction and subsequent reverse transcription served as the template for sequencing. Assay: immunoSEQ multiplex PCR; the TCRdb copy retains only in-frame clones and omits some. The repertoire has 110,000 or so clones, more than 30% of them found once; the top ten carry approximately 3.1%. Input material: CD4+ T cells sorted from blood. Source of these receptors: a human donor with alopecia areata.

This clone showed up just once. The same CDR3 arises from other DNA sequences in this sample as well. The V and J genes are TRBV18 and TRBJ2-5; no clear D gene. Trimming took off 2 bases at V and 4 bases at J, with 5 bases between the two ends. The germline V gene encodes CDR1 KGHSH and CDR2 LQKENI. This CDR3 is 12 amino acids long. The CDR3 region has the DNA TGTGCCAGCTCACCATCGGGAGAGACCCAGTACTTC. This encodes CASSPSGETQYF.

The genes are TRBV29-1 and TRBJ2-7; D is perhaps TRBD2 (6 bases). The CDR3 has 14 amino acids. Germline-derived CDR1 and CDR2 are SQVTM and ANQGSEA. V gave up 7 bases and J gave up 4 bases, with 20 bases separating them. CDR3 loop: CSARPSGESYEQYF. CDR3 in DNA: TGCAGCGCCCGCCCATCGGGGGAGTCATACGAGCAGTACTTC.

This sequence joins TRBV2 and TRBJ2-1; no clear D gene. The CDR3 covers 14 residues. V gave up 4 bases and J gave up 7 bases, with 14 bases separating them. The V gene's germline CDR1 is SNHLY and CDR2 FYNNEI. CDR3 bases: TGTGCCAGCAGTGGGGTGGCTTCCGTTAATGAGCAGTTCTTC. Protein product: CASSGVASVNEQFF.

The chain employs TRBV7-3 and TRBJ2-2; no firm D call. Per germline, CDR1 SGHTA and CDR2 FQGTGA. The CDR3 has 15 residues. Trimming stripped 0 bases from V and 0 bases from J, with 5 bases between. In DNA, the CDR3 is TGTGCCAGCAGCTTAACGGCGGCGAACACCGGGGAGCTGTTTTTT. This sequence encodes CASSLTAANTGELFF.

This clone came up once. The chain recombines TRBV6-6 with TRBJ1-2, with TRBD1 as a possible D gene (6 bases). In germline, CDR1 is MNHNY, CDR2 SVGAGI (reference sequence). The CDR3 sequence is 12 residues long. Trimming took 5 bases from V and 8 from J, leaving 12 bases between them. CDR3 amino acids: CASSVDSDGYTF. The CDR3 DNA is TGTGCCAGCAGTGTGGACAGTGACGGCTACACCTTC.

The CDR3 nucleotides read TGTGCCTGGAGTTCAGACAGGGGTACACAGTTCTTC. Its translation is CAWSSDRGTQFF. The chain has TRBV30 and TRBJ2-1; 8 bases fit TRBD1. The V gene end was trimmed by 2 bases and the J gene end by 13 bases; junction bases not matched to a gene: 7. CDR1 GTSNPN and CDR2 SVGIG come from the germline V gene (reference sequence). The CDR3 length is 12 residues. Using reference TRBV30 and TRBJ2-1 for the parts outside the CDR3, the full variable domain is SQTIHQWPATLVQPVGSPLSLECTVEGTSNPNLYWYRQAAGRGLQLLFYSVGIGQISSEVPQNLSASRPQDRQFILSSKKLLLSDSGFYLCAWSSDRGTQFFGPGTRLTVL.

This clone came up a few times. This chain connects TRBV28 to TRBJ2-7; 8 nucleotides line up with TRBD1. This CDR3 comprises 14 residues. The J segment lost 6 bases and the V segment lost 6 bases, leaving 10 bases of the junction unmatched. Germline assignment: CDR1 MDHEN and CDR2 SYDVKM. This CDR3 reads CASSPDREYVEQYF. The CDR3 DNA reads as TGTGCCAGCAGCCCGGACAGGGAGTACGTCGAGCAGTACTTC.

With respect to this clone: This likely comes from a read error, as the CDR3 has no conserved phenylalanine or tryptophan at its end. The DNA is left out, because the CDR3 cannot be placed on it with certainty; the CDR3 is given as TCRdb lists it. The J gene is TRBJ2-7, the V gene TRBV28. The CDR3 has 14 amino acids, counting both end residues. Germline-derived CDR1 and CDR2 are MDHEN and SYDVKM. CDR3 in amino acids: CASTCLGPGPSRDR.

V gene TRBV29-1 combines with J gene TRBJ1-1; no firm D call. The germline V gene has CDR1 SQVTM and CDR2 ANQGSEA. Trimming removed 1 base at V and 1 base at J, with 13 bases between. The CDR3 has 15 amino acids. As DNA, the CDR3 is TGCAGCGTTGAAGGTCAGCCAACAAAGAACACTGAAGCTTTCTTT. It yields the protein CSVEGQPTKNTEAFF.

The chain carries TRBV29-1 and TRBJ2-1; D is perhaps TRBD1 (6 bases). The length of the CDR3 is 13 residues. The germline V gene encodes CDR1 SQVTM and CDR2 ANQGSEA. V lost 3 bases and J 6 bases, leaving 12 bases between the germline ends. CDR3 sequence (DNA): TGCAGCGTTGATGGGGGCCTTGTCAATGAGCAGTTCTTC. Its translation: CSVDGGLVNEQFF.

The CDR3, as DNA: TGTGCCAGCAGCTTTCTAAACACTGAAGCTTTCTTT. Its translation is CASSFLNTEAFF. V is TRBV5-4 and J is TRBJ1-1; D not resolved. Germline V CDR1 and CDR2: SGHNT, YYREEE (reference sequence). V lost 2 bases, J lost 2 bases, and 4 bases lay in between. CDR3 size: 12 residues.

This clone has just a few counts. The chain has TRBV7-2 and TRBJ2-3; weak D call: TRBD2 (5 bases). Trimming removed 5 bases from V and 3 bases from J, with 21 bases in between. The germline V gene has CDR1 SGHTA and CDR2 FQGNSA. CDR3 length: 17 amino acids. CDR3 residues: CASSRTGSRGVTDTQYF. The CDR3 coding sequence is TGTGCCAGCAGCCGGACGGGGAGTCGTGGGGTGACAGATACGCAGTATTTT.

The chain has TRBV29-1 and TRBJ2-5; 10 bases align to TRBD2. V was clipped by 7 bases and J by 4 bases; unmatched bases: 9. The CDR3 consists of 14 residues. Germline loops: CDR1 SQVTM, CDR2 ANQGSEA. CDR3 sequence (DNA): TGCAGCGCCCGAAGAGCGGGAGGGAGAGAGACCCAGTACTTC. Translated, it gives CSARRAGGRETQYF.

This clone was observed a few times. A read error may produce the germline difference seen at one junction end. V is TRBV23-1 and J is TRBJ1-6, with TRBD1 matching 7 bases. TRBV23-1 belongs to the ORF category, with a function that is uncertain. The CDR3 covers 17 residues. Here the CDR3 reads CASRQSFRQGKYSPLHF. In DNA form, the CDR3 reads TGCGCCAGCAGACAATCTTTCCGACAGGGAAAATATTCACCCCTCCACTTT.

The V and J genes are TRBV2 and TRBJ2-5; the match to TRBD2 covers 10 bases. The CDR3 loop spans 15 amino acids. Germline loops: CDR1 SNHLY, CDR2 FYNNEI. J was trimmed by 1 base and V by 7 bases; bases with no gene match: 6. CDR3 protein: CASTRTSGIQETQYF. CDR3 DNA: TGTGCCAGCACGCGGACTAGCGGCATCCAAGAGACCCAGTACTTC.

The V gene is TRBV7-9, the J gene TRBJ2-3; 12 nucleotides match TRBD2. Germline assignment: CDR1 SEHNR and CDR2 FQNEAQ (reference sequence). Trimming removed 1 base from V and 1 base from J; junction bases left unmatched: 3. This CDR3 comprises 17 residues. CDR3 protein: CASSLGLAGARTDTQYF. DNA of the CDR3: TGTGCCAGCAGCTTAGGACTAGCGGGGGCTCGCACAGATACGCAGTATTTT.

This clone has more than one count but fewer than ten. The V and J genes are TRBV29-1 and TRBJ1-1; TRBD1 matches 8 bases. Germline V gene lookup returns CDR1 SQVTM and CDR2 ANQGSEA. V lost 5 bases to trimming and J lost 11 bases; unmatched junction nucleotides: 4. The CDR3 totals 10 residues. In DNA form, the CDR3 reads TGCAGCGTTAAGGACAGGGACGCTTTCTTT. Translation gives CSVKDRDAFF.

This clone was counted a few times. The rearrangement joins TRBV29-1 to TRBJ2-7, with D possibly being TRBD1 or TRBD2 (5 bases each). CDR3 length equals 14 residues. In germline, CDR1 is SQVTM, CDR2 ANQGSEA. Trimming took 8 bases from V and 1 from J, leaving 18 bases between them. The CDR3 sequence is CSIPGAGMSYEQYF. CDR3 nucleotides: TGCAGCATCCCCGGGGCAGGGATGTCCTACGAGCAGTACTTC.

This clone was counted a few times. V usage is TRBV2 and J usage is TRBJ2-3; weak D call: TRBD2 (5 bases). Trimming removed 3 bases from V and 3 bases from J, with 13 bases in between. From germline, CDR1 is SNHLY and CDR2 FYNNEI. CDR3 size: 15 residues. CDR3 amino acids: CASSEPGWGTDTQYF. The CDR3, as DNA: TGTGCCAGCAGTGAGCCGGGATGGGGAACAGATACGCAGTATTTT.

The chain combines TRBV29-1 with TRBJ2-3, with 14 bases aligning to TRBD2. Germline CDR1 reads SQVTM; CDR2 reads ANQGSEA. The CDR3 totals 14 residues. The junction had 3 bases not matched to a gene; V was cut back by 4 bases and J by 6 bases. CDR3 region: CSVVGLAGADTQYF. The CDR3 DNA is TGCAGCGTTGTGGGACTAGCGGGAGCGGATACGCAGTATTTT.

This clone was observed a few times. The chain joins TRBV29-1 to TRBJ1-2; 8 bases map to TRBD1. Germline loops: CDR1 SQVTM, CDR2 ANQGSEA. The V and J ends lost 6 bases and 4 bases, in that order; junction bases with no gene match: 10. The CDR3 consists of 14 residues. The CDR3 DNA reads TGCAGCGTCGACGGGTCAGACAGGGGCTATGGCTACACCTTC. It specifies CSVDGSDRGYGYTF.

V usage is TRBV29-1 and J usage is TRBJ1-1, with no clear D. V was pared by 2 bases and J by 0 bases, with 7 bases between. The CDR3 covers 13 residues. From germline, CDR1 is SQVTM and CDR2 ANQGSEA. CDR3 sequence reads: CSVENRVNTEAFF. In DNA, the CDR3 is TGCAGCGTTGAAAATAGGGTGAACACTGAAGCTTTCTTT.